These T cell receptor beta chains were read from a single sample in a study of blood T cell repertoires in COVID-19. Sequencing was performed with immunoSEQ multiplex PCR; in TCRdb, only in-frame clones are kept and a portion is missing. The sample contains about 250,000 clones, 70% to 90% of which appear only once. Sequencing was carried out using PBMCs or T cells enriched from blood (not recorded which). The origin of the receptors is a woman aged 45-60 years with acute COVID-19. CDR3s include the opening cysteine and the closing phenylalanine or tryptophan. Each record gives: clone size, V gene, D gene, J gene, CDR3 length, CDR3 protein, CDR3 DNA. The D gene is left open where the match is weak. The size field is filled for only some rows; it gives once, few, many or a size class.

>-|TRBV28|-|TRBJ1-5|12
CASSLQGQPQHF
TGTGCCAGCAGTCTACAGGGTCAGCCCCAGCATTTT
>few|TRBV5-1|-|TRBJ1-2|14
CASSPGHQGDGYTF
TGCGCCAGCAGCCCTGGACACCAGGGTGATGGCTACACCTTC
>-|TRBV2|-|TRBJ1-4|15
CATTDGRAEVEKLFF
TGTGCCACCACTGACGGACGGGCGGAGGTGGAAAAACTGTTTTTT
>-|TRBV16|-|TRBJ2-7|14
CASSPTRVTYEQYF
TGTGCCAGCAGCCCCACCCGGGTTACCTACGAGCAGTACTTC
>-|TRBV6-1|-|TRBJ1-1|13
CASSELGRTEAFF
TGTGCCAGCAGTGAACTGGGGAGGACTGAAGCTTTCTTT
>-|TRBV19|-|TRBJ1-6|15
CASQNWGLRDSPLHF
TGTGCCAGTCAGAACTGGGGGCTCCGGGATTCACCCCTCCACTTT
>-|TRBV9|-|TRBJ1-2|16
CASSEGRVNWNYGYTF
TGTGCCAGCAGCGAGGGCAGGGTAAATTGGAACTATGGCTACACCTTC
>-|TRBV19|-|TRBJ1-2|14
CASSTTTGSLGYTF
TGTGCCAGTAGTACCACTACAGGGTCGCTTGGCTACACCTTC
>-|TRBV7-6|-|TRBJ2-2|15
CASSIRDSLNGELFF
TGTGCCAGCAGCATCCGGGACTCTCTAAACGGGGAGCTGTTTTTT
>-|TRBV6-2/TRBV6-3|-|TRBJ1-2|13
CASSYPSGNGYTF
TGTGCCAGCAGTTACCCTTCGGGGAATGGCTACACCTTC
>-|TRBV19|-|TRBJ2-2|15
CASSIGQPHTGELFF
TGTGCCAGTAGTATAGGACAGCCCCACACCGGGGAGCTGTTTTTT
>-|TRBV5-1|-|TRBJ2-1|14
CASNKETGYNEQFF
TGCGCCAGCAACAAAGAAACAGGGTACAATGAGCAGTTCTTC
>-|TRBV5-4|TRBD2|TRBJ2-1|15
CASSLAGGGAGEQFF
TGTGCCAGCAGCTTGGCGGGCGGGGGGGCCGGAGAGCAGTTCTTC
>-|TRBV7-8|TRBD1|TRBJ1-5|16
CASSLGTGVLGQPQHF
TGTGCCAGCAGCTTAGGGACAGGGGTTTTAGGGCAGCCCCAGCATTTT
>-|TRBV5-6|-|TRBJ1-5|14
CASTLGAGDQPQHF
TGTGCCAGCACCCTGGGGGCGGGGGATCAGCCCCAGCATTTT
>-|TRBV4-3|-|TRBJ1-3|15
CASSHRGSSGNTIYF
TGCGCCAGCAGCCATAGAGGGAGCTCTGGAAACACCATATATTTT
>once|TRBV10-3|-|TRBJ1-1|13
CAIRVGGGTEAFF
TGTGCCATCAGGGTGGGAGGAGGCACTGAAGCTTTCTTT
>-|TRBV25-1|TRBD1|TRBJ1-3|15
CASSEGQVQGNTIYF
TGTGCCAGCAGTGAGGGACAGGTCCAAGGAAACACCATATATTTT
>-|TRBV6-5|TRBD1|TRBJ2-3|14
CASRTGQDTDTQYF
TGTGCCAGCAGGACGGGACAGGACACAGATACGCAGTATTTT
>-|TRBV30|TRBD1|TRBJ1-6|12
CAWRTDRAGLHF
TGTGCCTGGAGAACTGACAGGGCGGGTCTCCACTTT
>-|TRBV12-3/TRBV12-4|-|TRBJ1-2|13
CASRQDSNYGYTF
TGTGCCAGCAGACAGGACAGTAACTATGGCTACACCTTC
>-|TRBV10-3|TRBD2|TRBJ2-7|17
CAISENWLAGGSYEQYF
TGTGCCATCAGTGAGAATTGGCTAGCGGGGGGTTCCTACGAGCAGTACTTC
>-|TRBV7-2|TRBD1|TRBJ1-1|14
CASSRGQGTTEAFF
TGTGCCAGCAGCCGCGGACAGGGGACCACTGAAGCTTTCTTT
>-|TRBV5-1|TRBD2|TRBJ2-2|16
CASNSGGATNTGELFF
TGCGCCAGCAACAGCGGGGGGGCGACCAACACCGGGGAGCTGTTTTTT
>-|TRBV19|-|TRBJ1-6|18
CASSSTRGLGSYNSPLHF
TGTGCCAGTAGTTCAACCAGGGGTCTGGGCTCCTATAATTCACCCCTCCACTTT
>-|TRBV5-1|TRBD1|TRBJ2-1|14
CASSTGTGSNEQFF
TGCGCCAGCAGTACCGGGACAGGGTCCAATGAGCAGTTCTTC
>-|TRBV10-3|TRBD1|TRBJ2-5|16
CAISEGLTGIQETQYF
TGTGCCATCAGTGAAGGGTTGACAGGGATACAAGAGACCCAGTACTTC
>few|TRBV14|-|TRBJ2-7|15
CASQLHDGMPYEQYF
TGTGCCAGCCAACTACATGACGGAATGCCCTACGAGCAGTACTTC
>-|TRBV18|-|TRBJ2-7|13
CASSPESPYEQYF
TGTGCCAGCTCACCCGAGTCACCCTACGAGCAGTACTTC
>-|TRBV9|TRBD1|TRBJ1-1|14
CASSEGGANTEAFF
TGTGCCAGCAGTGAAGGGGGCGCGAACACTGAAGCTTTCTTT
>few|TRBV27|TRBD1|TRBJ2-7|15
CASSSFPGQGTEQYF
TGTGCCAGCAGTTCATTTCCGGGACAGGGCACCGAGCAGTACTTC
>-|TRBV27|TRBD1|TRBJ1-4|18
CASSSDRVGSYANEKLFF
TGTGCCAGCAGTTCCGACAGGGTGGGCAGTTATGCTAATGAAAAACTGTTTTTT
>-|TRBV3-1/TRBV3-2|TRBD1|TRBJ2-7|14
CASSQEDRSYEQYF
TGTGCCAGCAGCCAAGAGGACAGGAGTTACGAGCAGTACTTC
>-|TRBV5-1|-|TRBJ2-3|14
CASSLEVWENTQYF
TGCGCCAGCAGCTTGGAGGTTTGGGAGAATACGCAGTATTTT
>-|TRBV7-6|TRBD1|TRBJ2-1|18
CASSLATGTGGGRDEQFF
TGTGCCAGCAGCTTAGCCACCGGGACAGGGGGCGGAAGGGATGAGCAGTTCTTC
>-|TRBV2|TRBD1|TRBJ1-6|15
CASRAGTGAPSPLHF
TGTGCCAGCCGAGCCGGGACAGGGGCTCCGTCGCCCCTCCACTTT
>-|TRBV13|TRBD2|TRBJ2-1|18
CASSLDLSGGASYNEQFF
TGTGCCAGCAGCTTAGACCTTAGCGGGGGGGCGTCCTACAATGAGCAGTTCTTC
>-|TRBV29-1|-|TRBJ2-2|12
CSVGSAAGELFF
TGCAGCGTTGGTAGCGCGGCCGGGGAGCTGTTTTTT
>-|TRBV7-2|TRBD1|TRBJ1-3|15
CASSSQGAIGNTIYF
TGTGCCAGCAGCTCCCAGGGGGCAATCGGAAACACCATATATTTT
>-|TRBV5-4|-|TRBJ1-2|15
CASSSPGHANYGYTF
TGTGCCAGCAGCAGCCCGGGACACGCTAACTATGGCTACACCTTC
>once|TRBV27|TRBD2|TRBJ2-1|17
CASSSWTSGTTYNEQFF
TGTGCCAGCAGTTCGTGGACTAGCGGGACAACCTACAATGAGCAGTTCTTC
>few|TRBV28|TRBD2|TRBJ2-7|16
CASSLAASGGLREQYF
TGTGCCAGCAGTTTGGCGGCTAGCGGGGGGTTACGAGAGCAGTACTTC
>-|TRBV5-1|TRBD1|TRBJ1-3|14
CASSTGGTGNTIYF
TGCGCCAGCAGTACAGGGGGCACTGGAAACACCATATATTTT
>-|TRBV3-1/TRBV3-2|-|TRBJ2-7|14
CASSQDVRAYEQYF
TGTGCCAGCAGCCAAGATGTCCGAGCCTACGAGCAGTACTTC
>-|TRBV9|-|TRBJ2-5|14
CASSSQDGEETQYF
TGTGCCAGCAGCTCACAAGACGGGGAAGAGACCCAGTACTTC
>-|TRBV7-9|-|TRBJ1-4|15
CASSPDRITGEKLFF
TGTGCCAGCAGCCCAGACAGGATAACGGGTGAAAAACTGTTTTTT
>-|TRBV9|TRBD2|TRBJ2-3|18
CASSETGLAGGFTDTQYF
TGTGCCAGCAGCGAAACCGGACTAGCGGGGGGTTTCACAGATACGCAGTATTTT
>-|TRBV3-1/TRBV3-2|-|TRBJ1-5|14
CASSQLAGNQPQHF
TGTGCCAGCAGCCAACTGGCGGGCAATCAGCCCCAGCATTTT
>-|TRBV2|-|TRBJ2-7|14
CASSGSLREYEQYF
TGTGCCAGCAGTGGAAGTTTGAGAGAATACGAGCAGTACTTC
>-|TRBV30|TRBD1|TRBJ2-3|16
CAWRSGAGGNTDTQYF
TGTGCCTGGAGATCGGGGGCAGGGGGCAACACAGATACGCAGTATTTT
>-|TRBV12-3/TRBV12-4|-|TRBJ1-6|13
CASSPYGDSPLHF
TGTGCCAGCAGTCCATACGGGGATTCACCCCTCCACTTT
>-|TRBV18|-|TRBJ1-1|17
CASSPRHSKVLDTEAFF
TGTGCCAGCTCACCACGGCACAGTAAAGTTCTGGACACTGAAGCTTTCTTT
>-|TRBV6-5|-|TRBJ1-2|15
CASRSAGNAIYGYTF
TGTGCCAGCAGATCCGCAGGCAACGCTATCTATGGCTACACCTTC
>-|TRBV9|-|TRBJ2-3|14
CASSVVASPNTQYF
TGTGCCAGCAGCGTAGTGGCTAGCCCAAATACGCAGTATTTT
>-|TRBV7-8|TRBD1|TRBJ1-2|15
CASSFGGRGTLGYTF
TGTGCCAGCAGCTTTGGGGGCAGGGGGACATTGGGCTACACCTTC
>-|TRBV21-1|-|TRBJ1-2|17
CASSVRQEILNNYGYTF
TGTGCCAGCAGCGTACGACAGGAAATCTTAAATAACTATGGCTACACCTTC
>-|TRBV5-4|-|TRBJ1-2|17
CASSLLQTGKSNYGYTF
TGTGCCAGCAGCTTGCTTCAAACAGGAAAATCTAACTATGGCTACACCTTC
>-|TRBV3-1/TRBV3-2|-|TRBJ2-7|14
CASSQVRGSYEQYF
TGTGCCAGCAGCCAAGTGCGCGGCTCCTACGAGCAGTACTTC
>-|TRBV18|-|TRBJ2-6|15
CASSRDSSGANVLTF
TGTGCCAGCTCACGCGACAGCTCTGGGGCCAACGTCCTGACTTTC
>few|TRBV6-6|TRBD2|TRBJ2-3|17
CASSPLSGGFGTDTQYF
TGTGCCAGCAGTCCCCTTAGCGGGGGGTTCGGCACAGATACGCAGTATTTT